The clone carrying this T cell receptor beta chain was seen a single time. The source of the sample is a study of blood T cell repertoires in COVID-19. Background on the study: Some COVID-19 samples were acute and others convalescent; all came from the United States, Italy and Spain. T cells, B-cell-depleted T cells, or PBMCs supplied cDNA or gDNA.

In the source study's methods: Using reference gene primer amplification, nucleated cell counts were estimated. The protocol was immunoSEQ multiplex PCR, while the TCRdb copy is restricted to in-frame clones and leaves out a portion. That table supplies the V and J calls and clone size; D and trimming were determined from the DNA. The table lists under 250,000 clones, 88% of them singletons. Trimming removed 4 bases from V and 3 bases from J; junction bases left unmatched: 7. The CDR3 has 16 residues. The V gene's germline CDR1 is SEHNR and CDR2 FQNEAQ (reference sequence). The sequenced sample was peripheral blood. This TCR was recovered from a man of 80 years or more with acute or convalescent COVID-19. The chain joins TRBV7-9 to TRBJ2-1; 9 nucleotides line up with TRBD1. The CDR3 loop is CASSSNPGQGYNEQFF. Here the CDR3 DNA reads TGTGCCAGCAGCTCAAACCCGGGACAGGGCTACAATGAGCAGTTCTTC.